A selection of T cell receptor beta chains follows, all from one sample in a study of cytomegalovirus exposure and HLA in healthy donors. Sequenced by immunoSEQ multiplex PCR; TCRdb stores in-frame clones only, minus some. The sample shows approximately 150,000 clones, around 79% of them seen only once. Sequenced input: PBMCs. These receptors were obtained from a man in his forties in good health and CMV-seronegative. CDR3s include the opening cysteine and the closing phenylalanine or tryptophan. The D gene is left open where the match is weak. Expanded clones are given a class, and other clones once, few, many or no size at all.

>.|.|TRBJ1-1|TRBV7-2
CASSLREHTEAFF
TGTGCCAGCAGCTTGAGGGAGCACACTGAAGCTTTCTTT
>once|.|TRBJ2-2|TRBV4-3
CASSQMEPAGELFF
TGCGCCAGCAGCCAAATGGAGCCGGCCGGGGAGCTGTTTTTT
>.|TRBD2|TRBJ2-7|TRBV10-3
CAISPQRGGSYEQYF
TGTGCCATCAGTCCACAGCGGGGGGGATCCTACGAGCAGTACTTC
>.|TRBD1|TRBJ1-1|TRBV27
CASRIVPGQGLNTEAFF
TGTGCCAGCAGGATCGTCCCGGGACAGGGGTTGAACACTGAAGCTTTCTTT
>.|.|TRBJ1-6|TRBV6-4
CASSPTAADNSPLHF
TGTGCCAGCAGCCCCACAGCCGCAGATAATTCACCCCTCCACTTT
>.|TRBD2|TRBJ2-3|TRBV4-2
CASSQEGGSGGAPDTQYF
TGTGCCAGCAGCCAAGAAGGGGGTAGCGGGGGGGCCCCAGATACGCAGTATTTT
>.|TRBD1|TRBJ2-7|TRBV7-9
CASGTGYYEQYF
TGTGCCAGCGGGACAGGGTACTACGAGCAGTACTTC
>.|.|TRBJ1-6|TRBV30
CAWSGGTNSPLHF
TGTGCCTGGAGTGGCGGAACGAATTCACCCCTCCACTTT
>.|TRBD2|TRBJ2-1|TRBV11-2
CASSLVAGSYNEQFF
TGTGCCAGCAGCTTAGTAGCGGGGAGCTACAATGAGCAGTTCTTC
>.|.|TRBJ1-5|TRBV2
CASTGGYSNQPQHF
TGTGCCAGCACGGGGGGATATAGCAATCAGCCCCAGCATTTT
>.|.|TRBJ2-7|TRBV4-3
CASSQEARGINYEQYF
TGCGCCAGCAGCCAGGAGGCTCGGGGAATCAACTACGAGCAGTACTTC
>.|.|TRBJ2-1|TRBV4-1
CASSQDGGDGNEQFF
TGCGCCAGCAGCCAAGACGGAGGGGACGGAAATGAGCAGTTCTTC
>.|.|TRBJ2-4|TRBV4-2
CASSRGDGDIQYF
TGTGCCAGCAGCCGCGGGGATGGAGACATTCAGTACTTC
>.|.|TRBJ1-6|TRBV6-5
CASSYFARDNSPLHF
TGTGCCAGCAGTTACTTTGCCAGGGATAATTCACCCCTCCACTTT
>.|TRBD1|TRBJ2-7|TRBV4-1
CASSQDSVVGTGSYEQYF
TGCGCCAGCAGCCAAGATAGTGTGGTTGGGACAGGGTCCTACGAGCAGTACTTC
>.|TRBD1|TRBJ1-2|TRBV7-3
CASSLDRGNYGYTF
TGTGCCAGCAGCTTGGACAGGGGGAACTATGGCTACACCTTC
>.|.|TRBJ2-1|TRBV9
CASSAAGEPFF
TGTGCCAGCAGCGCAGCAGGGGAACCGTTCTTC
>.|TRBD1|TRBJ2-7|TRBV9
CASSTRTGWGEQYF
TGTGCCAGCAGCACCCGGACAGGGTGGGGCGAGCAGTACTTC
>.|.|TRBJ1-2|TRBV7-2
CASNEQGANYGYTF
TGTGCCAGCAACGAACAGGGAGCTAACTATGGCTACACCTTC
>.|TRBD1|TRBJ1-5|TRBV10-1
CASNRDRAVNQPQHF
TGCGCCAGCAACAGGGACAGGGCCGTCAATCAGCCCCAGCATTTT
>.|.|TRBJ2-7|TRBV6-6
CASSSSRGLYEQYF
TGTGCCAGCAGTTCCTCCAGGGGATTGTACGAGCAGTACTTC
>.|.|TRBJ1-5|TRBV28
CASTLRGLGNQPQHF
TGTGCCAGCACCTTAAGGGGACTAGGCAATCAGCCCCAGCATTTT
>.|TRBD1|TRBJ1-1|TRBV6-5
CASSYEGQLHTEAFF
TGTGCCAGCAGTTACGAGGGACAGCTGCACACTGAAGCTTTCTTT
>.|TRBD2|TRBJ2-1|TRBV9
CASTKASGGARDEQFF
TGTGCCAGCACAAAGGCTAGCGGGGGGGCCCGGGATGAGCAGTTCTTC
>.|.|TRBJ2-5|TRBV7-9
CASSLGGQALETQYF
TGTGCCAGCAGCTTAGGAGGACAAGCATTAGAGACCCAGTACTTC
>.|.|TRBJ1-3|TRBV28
CASSFNRGGNTIYF
TGTGCCAGCAGTTTCAATCGGGGGGGAAACACCATATATTTT
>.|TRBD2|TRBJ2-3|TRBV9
CASSVDGNPGGPADTQYF
TGTGCCAGCAGCGTAGACGGAAATCCGGGGGGGCCAGCAGATACGCAGTATTTT
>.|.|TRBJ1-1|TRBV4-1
CASSQSSDLNTEAFF
TGCGCCAGCAGCCAGAGTAGCGATTTGAACACTGAAGCTTTCTTT
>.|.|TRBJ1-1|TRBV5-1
CASSINQGYTEAFF
TGCGCCAGCAGCATAAATCAGGGTTACACTGAAGCTTTCTTT